This T cell receptor beta chain was identified during a study of response to subunit inactivated influenza vaccine. Notes on the study in general: After each seasonal influenza vaccination, few new T cells are recruited, the authors suggested.

As to this clonotype: As yet, its antigen is unknown.

CDR1 is SEHNR and CDR2 is FQNEAQ in the germline V gene (reference sequence). The V end was cut by 3 bases, the J end by 0 bases, with 7 bases between. The CDR3 has 14 amino acids. Via MiXCR, TCRdb re-called the RT-PCR reads, giving one row per CDR3 protein. The sample yields some 160,000 distinct CDR3 sequences, around 9.9% seen once. The gene calls are TRBV7-9 and TRBJ2-3, with D uncertain. The sequences come from non-naive T cells sorted from PBMCs, collected more than 35 days after vaccination. The sequence came from a man aged 45-65 years who received an inactivated influenza vaccine. CDR3 loop: CASSFFPSTDTQYF. The CDR3 region has the DNA TGTGCCAGCAGCTTTTTCCCTAGCACAGATACGCAGTATTTT.